One sample yielded the 29 T cell receptor beta chains listed below, sequenced in a study of Graves' ophthalmopathy and Graves' hyperthyroidism. Transcripts of RNA were the source for amplifying TCR beta CDR3 regions. Second-round multiplex PCR came after first-round RT-PCR with HTBI primers. MiXCR was run by TCRdb on the multiplex PCR reads, yielding one entry per CDR3 protein. The sample has around 520,000 distinct CDR3 sequences, about 35% seen once. Sequencing input: peripheral blood or thyroid tissue (not recorded which). These receptors were obtained from an adult man with Graves' hyperthyroidism.

This clonotype was seen ten or more times. The chain links TRBV20-1 to TRBJ2-7; TRBD2 is a possible D gene (6 bases). The CDR3 is 16 residues long. Trimming pared 1 base from V and 0 bases from J, leaving 16 bases between. Germline V gene data show CDR1 as DFQATT and CDR2 as SNEGSKA (reference sequence). As DNA, the CDR3 is TGCAGTGCTAGAGTCTTCGGGGGAGGAGGCTCCTACGAGCAGTACTTC. It translates to CSARVFGGGGSYEQYF.

This clonotype was recorded only once. Just one base apart from a much larger clone, this may be a read error. The CDR3 DNA reads as TGCGCCAGCAGCGACCTTTGGACAGGCCGCTACGAGCAGTACTTC. Encoded protein: CASSDLWTGRYEQYF. The V call is TRBV5-1, the J call TRBJ2-7; 7 positions match TRBD1. J gave up 3 bases and V 4 bases, and 10 bases lay outside the gene matches. The CDR3 loop spans 15 amino acids. Germline V gene sequence: CDR1 SGHRS, CDR2 YFSETQ.

This clonotype was found a few times. The CDR3 bases are TGCGCCAGCAGCCAAGTTTTAGGTCAGCCCCAGCATTTT. It yields the protein CASSQVLGQPQHF. The V and J genes are TRBV4-1 and TRBJ1-5; D ambiguous. Germline assignment: CDR1 MGHRA and CDR2 YSYEKL. This CDR3 spans 13 amino acids. V was clipped by 1 base and J by 6 bases, with 7 bases between them.

This clonotype showed up just a few times. This chain connects TRBV7-2 to TRBJ2-7; D uncertain. The end of the DNA is better explained by TRBJ2-1, so the J call may be wrong. The CDR3 is 17 residues long. Germline values: CDR1 SGHTA, CDR2 FQGNSA. The CDR3 nucleotides read TGTGCCAGCAGCCAAGATGTATGGTACGGCAGCTACAATGAGCAGTTCTTC. It codes for CASSQDVWYGSYNEQFF.

This clonotype was observed a few times. The CDR3 region is CASGAGRLDNEQFF. The DNA for the CDR3 is TGTGCCAGTGGCGCGGGGCGGCTTGACAATGAGCAGTTCTTC. The chain carries TRBV24-1 and TRBJ2-1; tentatively, D is TRBD2 (6 bases). CDR1 is KGHDR, CDR2 SFDVKD, per germline. The CDR3 totals 14 residues. V shed 11 bases and J shed 5 bases, with 18 bases lying between them.

Note on this clonotype: A clone one base away is much larger, so this may be a read error. The chain uses TRBV6-5 and TRBJ1-2; 7 bases are shared with TRBD1. The CDR3 length is 15 residues. From germline, CDR1 is MNHEY and CDR2 SVGAGI. The CDR3: CASSYSNRGIHGCTF. The DNA of the CDR3 is TGTGCCAGCAGTTACTCGAACAGGGGAATTCATGGCTGCACCTTC.

The chain recombines TRBV7-2 with TRBJ1-1, with D tentatively TRBD1 (6 bases). Between the trimmed V and J ends, which lost 5 bases and 0 bases, there was a span of 19 bases. Looked up from germline, CDR1 is SGHTA and CDR2 is FQGNSA. This CDR3 spans 17 amino acids. The CDR3 region has the DNA TGTGCCAGCAGCAACGGGGGGGGGCCTTTTTTGAACACTGAAGCTTTCTTT. Translation: CASSNGGGPFLNTEAFF.

The J gene is TRBJ2-3, the V gene TRBV24-1, with no clear D. Deletions cut 7 bases from V and 1 base from J, with 8 bases between. This CDR3 has 13 residues. Germline values: CDR1 KGHDR, CDR2 SFDVKD. CDR3: CATSHLGTDTQYF. The CDR3, as DNA: TGTGCCACCAGCCACCTTGGCACAGATACGCAGTATTTT.

In this sample, this clonotype turned up many times. The chain is built from TRBV6-1 and TRBJ2-2; TRBD2 matches at 12 bases. In germline, CDR1 is MNHNS, CDR2 SASEGT. This CDR3 has 17 residues. Trimming removed 2 bases from V and 4 bases from J; junction bases left unmatched: 5. CDR3 nucleotide sequence: TGTGCCAGCAGTGAACTAGCGGGGGGGCCTGGCACCGGGGAGCTGTTTTTT. It codes for CASSELAGGPGTGELFF.

Only a few counts were recorded for this clonotype. The CDR3 is CASSQAFRGVNQPQHF. DNA for the CDR3: TGTGCCAGCAGCCAGGCGTTTCGGGGGGTCAATCAGCCCCAGCATTTT. The chain couples TRBV6-5 to TRBJ1-5; a possible D gene is TRBD1 (5 bases). The V and J ends lost 6 bases and 3 bases respectively, with 18 bases between them. The germline V gene encodes CDR1 MNHEY and CDR2 SVGAGI. This CDR3 is 16 amino acids long.

This clonotype was seen repeatedly, ten times or more. This chain links TRBV10-3 with TRBJ1-4; D gene unclear. This CDR3 has 13 residues. Germline CDR1 reads ENHRY; CDR2 reads SYGVKD. Trimming shortened V by 0 bases and J by 7 bases, and 6 bases separated the two germline ends. CDR3 bases: TGTGCCATCAGTGAGTCGCGTGTTGAAAAACTGTTTTTT. Residues: CAISESRVEKLFF.

The chain couples TRBV19 to TRBJ1-5; D not certain. The V and J ends lost 1 base and 3 bases respectively, with 7 bases between them. CDR3 size: 14 residues. CDR1 and CDR2 (germline): LNHDA, SQIVND (reference sequence). The CDR3 loop reads CASSIARNNQPQHF. The CDR3 DNA is TGTGCCAGTAGTATAGCCCGGAACAATCAGCCCCAGCATTTT.

V gene TRBV5-6 combines with J gene TRBJ2-3; weak D call: TRBD1 (5 bases). The V gene lost 6 bases and the J gene lost 1 base, with 15 bases spanning the gap. This CDR3 comprises 15 residues. Germline V gene lookup returns CDR1 SGHDT and CDR2 YYEEEE. CDR3 coding DNA: TGTGCCAGCATCATGACCGGACACGGCACAGATACGCAGTATTTT. It specifies CASIMTGHGTDTQYF.

This clonotype was observed at least ten times. DNA for the CDR3: TGTGCCAGCAGTGCAAGGACTAATAGCAATCAGCCCCAGCATTTT. It specifies CASSARTNSNQPQHF. This sequence joins TRBV2 and TRBJ1-5; D is uncertain. Trimming cost V 4 bases and J 0 bases, with 10 bases left between them. Germline V gene data show CDR1 as SNHLY and CDR2 as FYNNEI. The CDR3 extends over 15 amino acids.

In its sample, this clonotype was seen many times. The J gene is TRBJ2-7, the V gene TRBV11-2; D is uncertain. V was pared by 4 bases and J by 1 base, with 8 bases between. This CDR3 is built from 13 residues. Germline V gene data show CDR1 as SGHAT and CDR2 as FQNNGV. The CDR3 sequence: CASSWKSSYEQYF. CDR3 sequence (DNA): TGTGCCAGCAGCTGGAAGAGTTCCTACGAGCAGTACTTC.

In this sample, this clonotype turned up many times. The genes are TRBV25-1 and TRBJ2-7; D ambiguous. Trimming stripped 4 bases from V and 4 bases from J, with 8 bases between. Germline CDR1 is MGHDK and CDR2 is SYGVNS. This CDR3 has 12 residues. CDR3 coding DNA: TGTGCCAGCAGTGGACCAAATTACGAGCAGTACTTC. Translating gives CASSGPNYEQYF.

This clonotype occurred a few times. The rearrangement uses TRBV11-3 and TRBJ2-2; TRBD2 matches at 10 bases. The germline CDR1 and CDR2 sequences are SGHNT and YENEEA. V gave up 5 bases and J gave up 4 bases; unmatched junction bases: 10. CDR3 size: 17 residues. In DNA, the CDR3 is TGTGCCAGCAGCCTTTTACCTAGCGGGAGTTCCACCGGGGAGCTGTTTTTT. Its translation is CASSLLPSGSSTGELFF.

In its sample, this clonotype was seen many times. V and J are TRBV19 and TRBJ2-2; 10 bases line up with TRBD1. V shed 9 bases and J 4 bases; nucleotides not matched to a gene: 2. Per the germline V gene, CDR1 is LNHDA and CDR2 is SQIVND (reference sequence). The CDR3 sequence is 13 residues long. This CDR3 is CASGQGGTGELFF. CDR3 bases: TGTGCCAGCGGACAGGGGGGCACCGGGGAGCTGTTTTTT.

This clonotype was picked up a small number of times. V gene TRBV5-5 combines with J gene TRBJ2-7; 8 bases are a match to TRBD1. The ends lost 0 bases at V and 2 bases at J; junction bases unmatched: 10. The CDR3 extends over 17 amino acids. Per germline, CDR1 SGHKS and CDR2 YYEKEE (reference sequence). The CDR3 is CASSLALGWTGPYEQYF. The CDR3 nucleotides read TGTGCCAGCAGCTTGGCCCTAGGGTGGACAGGGCCCTACGAGCAGTACTTC.

This clonotype has ten or more counts. The chain recombines TRBV6-5 with TRBJ1-1, with D unresolved. This CDR3 has 14 amino acids. CDR1 is MNHEY and CDR2 is SVGAGI in the germline V gene. Trimming stripped 5 bases from V and 2 bases from J, with 12 bases between. The CDR3 region is CASSEWQTNTEAFF. CDR3 sequence (DNA): TGTGCCAGCAGTGAATGGCAGACAAACACTGAAGCTTTCTTT.

This clonotype was detected only once. The CDR3 sequence is CASSEQTGASYTF. CDR3 nucleotides: TGCGCCAGCAGTGAACAGACAGGGGCAAGCTACACCTTC. This chain uses TRBV10-2 with TRBJ1-2; 8 bases map to TRBD1. CDR1 WSHSY and CDR2 SAAADI come from the germline V gene. This CDR3 is built from 13 residues. J gave up 9 bases and V 3 bases, and 6 bases lay outside the gene matches.

The chain joins TRBV7-8 to TRBJ1-3; weak D call: TRBD1 (5 bases). V lost 5 bases, J lost 0 bases, and 14 bases lay in between. Germline V lookup: CDR1 SGHVS, CDR2 FQNEAQ. CDR3 length: 16 amino acids. Here the CDR3 DNA reads TGTGCCAGCAGCCCGGGGACGGCAAGCTCTGGAAACACCATATATTTT. Protein: CASSPGTASSGNTIYF.

In its sample, this clonotype was seen many times. The chain carries TRBV20-1 and TRBJ1-5; D is unclear. CDR3 length: 13 amino acids. The ends were cut back, 3 bases at V and 7 bases at J, with 13 bases in the middle. CDR1 DFQATT and CDR2 SNEGSKA come from the germline V gene (reference sequence). CDR3 loop: CSARVRWEQPQHF. DNA for the CDR3: TGCAGTGCTAGGGTCAGGTGGGAACAGCCCCAGCATTTT.

As concerns this clonotype: A read error may produce the germline difference seen at one junction end. The rearrangement links TRBV5-1 to TRBJ1-2; perhaps TRBD1 as D (5 bases). Germline V gene data show CDR1 as SGHRS and CDR2 as YFSETQ. This CDR3 region has 17 residues. CDR3 sequence: CASGLASGPGINYGYTF. Written as DNA, the CDR3 is TGCGCCAGCGGCTTGGCCTCGGGGCCAGGGATTAACTACGGCTACACCTTC.

In this sample, this clonotype turned up a few times. The V call is TRBV15, the J call TRBJ2-5, with a tentative D call TRBD1 (5 bases). Trimming pared 0 bases from V and 9 bases from J, leaving 17 bases between. CDR1 and CDR2 (germline): LNHNV, YYDKDF (reference sequence). The length of the CDR3 is 15 residues. The CDR3 loop reads CATSRDRASNQPQYF. DNA for the CDR3: TGTGCCACCAGCAGAGACAGGGCAAGCAATCAGCCCCAGTACTTC.

Ten or more counts support this clonotype. The chain is built from TRBV20-1 and TRBJ1-1, with D possibly matching TRBD1 (6 bases). There are 12 residues in the CDR3. From germline, CDR1 is DFQATT and CDR2 SNEGSKA (reference sequence). V lost 6 bases, J lost 3 bases, and 11 bases lay in between. The CDR3 region is CSAQRQDTEAFF. The CDR3, as DNA: TGCAGTGCCCAACGACAGGACACTGAAGCTTTCTTT.

V is TRBV29-1 and J is TRBJ1-1, with TRBD1 identical over 8 bases. Germline V gives CDR1 SQVTM, CDR2 ANQGSEA. The V segment lost 4 bases and the J segment 6 bases; nucleotides outside the gene matches: 16. This CDR3 is 16 amino acids long. In DNA, the CDR3 is TGCAGCGTTGTTGAACGGGACAGGAACACCGGGGCTGAAGCTTTCTTT. It codes for CSVVERDRNTGAEAFF. Full variable domain (rest looked up from reference TRBV29-1 and TRBJ1-1): SAVISQKPSRDICQRGTSLTIQCQVDSQVTMMFWYRQQPGQSLTLIATANQGSEATYESGFVIDKFPISRPNLTFSTLTVSNMSPEDSSIYLCSVVERDRNTGAEAFFGQGTRLTVV.

In this sample, this clonotype turned up a few times. A much larger clone differs by one base, so this may be a read error. This chain uses TRBV24-1 with TRBJ2-2; TRBD1 agrees at 7 bases. The CDR3 contains 14 residues. Germline values: CDR1 KGHDR, CDR2 SFDVKD. V was clipped by 3 bases and J by 9 bases; unmatched bases: 6. CDR3 in DNA: TGTGCCACCAGTGATCGGACAGGCCCCAGGGAGCTGTTTTTT. It codes for CATSDRTGPRELFF.

The rearrangement joins TRBV7-2 to TRBJ2-7, with 7 positions matching TRBD1. V trimming: 5 bases; J trimming: 2 bases; junction bases outside the gene matches: 12. Per germline, CDR1 SGHTA and CDR2 FQGNSA. This CDR3 comprises 16 residues. CDR3 in DNA: TGTGCCAGCAGCCGGATTGACAGGGCCTCGACCTACGAGCAGTACTTC. This sequence encodes CASSRIDRASTYEQYF.